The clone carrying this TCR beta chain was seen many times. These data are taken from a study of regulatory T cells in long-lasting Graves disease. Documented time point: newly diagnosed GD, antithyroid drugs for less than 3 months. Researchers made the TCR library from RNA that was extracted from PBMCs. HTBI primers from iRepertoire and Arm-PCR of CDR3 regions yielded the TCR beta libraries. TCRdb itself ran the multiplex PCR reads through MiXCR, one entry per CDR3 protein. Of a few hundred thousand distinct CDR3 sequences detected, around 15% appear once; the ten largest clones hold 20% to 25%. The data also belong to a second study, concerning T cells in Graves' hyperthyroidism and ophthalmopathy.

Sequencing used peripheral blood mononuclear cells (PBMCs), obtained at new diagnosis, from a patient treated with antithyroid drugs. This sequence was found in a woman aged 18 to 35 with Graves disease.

The CDR3 is CASSAGLAFFTDTQYF. CDR3 in DNA: TGCGCCAGCAGCGCGGGACTAGCCTTTTTCACAGATACGCAGTATTTT. The J gene is TRBJ2-3, the V gene TRBV5-1; 9 bases line up with TRBD2. In germline, CDR1 is SGHRS, CDR2 YFSETQ. The CDR3 spans 16 residues. The junction had 8 bases not matched to a gene; V was cut back by 4 bases and J by 2 bases. Looking up the rest from reference TRBV5-1 and TRBJ2-3 gives the full variable domain: KAGVTQTPRYLIKTRGQQVTLSCSPISGHRSVSWYQQTPGQGLQFLFEYFSETQRNKGNFPGRFSGRQFSNSRSEMNVSTLELGDSALYLCASSAGLAFFTDTQYFGPGTRLTVL.